Listed below are T cell receptor beta chains from one sample, sequenced in a study of vaccination and CD4 T cells after COVID-19. Their antigens remain unidentified. TCRdb reprocessed the PCR reads with MiXCR, giving one entry per CDR3 protein. The sample contains 14,000 or so distinct CDR3 sequences, over 25% of which appear only once. Sequenced material: CD4+ T cells from blood, cultured in vitro, taken before SARS-CoV-2 vaccination. Receptor source: a human donor who received a COVID-19 vaccine. Each CDR3 is given with its conserved first and last residue. Fields, in order: clone size, D gene, J gene, V gene, CDR3 DNA, CDR3 protein. The D gene is left open where the match is weak. Expanded clones are given a class, and other clones once, few, many or no size at all.

>-|-|TRBJ1-5|TRBV20-1
TGCAGTGCAACCTATAGCAATCAGCCCCAGCATTTT
CSATYSNQPQHF
>-|TRBD1|TRBJ2-7|TRBV5-1
TGCGCCAGCAGCTCTCAGGGGGCCCCCTACGAGCAGTACTTC
CASSSQGAPYEQYF
>few|-|TRBJ1-3|TRBV20-1
TGCAGTGCTAGAGTTGCCGGTGGAAACACCATATATTTT
CSARVAGGNTIYF
>-|TRBD1|TRBJ1-1|TRBV30
TGTGCCTGGAGCACCGGGACAGGGGCAGGATACACTGAAGCTTTCTTT
CAWSTGTGAGYTEAFF
>large|-|TRBJ1-1|TRBV12-3/TRBV12-4
TGTGCCAGCAGTTTCGCGGGGGAGGGGACTGAAGCTTTCTTT
CASSFAGEGTEAFF
>-|TRBD1|TRBJ2-2|TRBV10-3
TGTGCCATCAGTGGGGGACAGACGCCCGGGGAGCTGTTTTTT
CAISGGQTPGELFF
>-|-|TRBJ2-3|TRBV7-2
TGTGCCAGCAAACGGGGACTTCGGGGCCCAGATACGCAGTATTTT
CASKRGLRGPDTQYF
>-|TRBD1|TRBJ1-1|TRBV6-1
TGTGCCGGCTATAGGACAGGGAACACTGAAGCTTTCTTT
CAGYRTGNTEAFF
>-|TRBD1|TRBJ1-4|TRBV5-1
TGCGCCAGCAGCGTTAGCCCCGGGACAGAGGGTGAAAAACTGTTTTTT
CASSVSPGTEGEKLFF
>-|TRBD1|TRBJ1-5|TRBV12-5
TGTGCTAGTGGTTTGGCCAGGGACAGTTGGAATCAGCCCCAGCATTTT
CASGLARDSWNQPQHF
>few|TRBD2|TRBJ2-3|TRBV4-1
TGCGCCAGCAGCCAAGCTTCTCCTAGCGGGGTTAGTAGCACAGATACGCAGTATTTT
CASSQASPSGVSSTDTQYF
>-|-|TRBJ1-1|TRBV12-3/TRBV12-4
TGTGCCAGCAGTTTGGGGGAGACGAACACTGAAGCTTTCTTT
CASSLGETNTEAFF
>-|TRBD1|TRBJ1-2|TRBV30
TGTGCCTGGAGTGTAAGGCGACAGGGGGCTTTAAGTTATGGCTACACCTTC
CAWSVRRQGALSYGYTF
>-|TRBD1|TRBJ2-1|TRBV7-9
TGTGCCAGCAGCCCAAGGCCACAGGGGGTATACAATGAGCAGTTCTTC
CASSPRPQGVYNEQFF
>-|TRBD1|TRBJ1-2|TRBV20-1
TGCAGTGCTCAGGGGGAAGGCTATGGCTACACCTTC
CSAQGEGYGYTF
>-|TRBD1|TRBJ2-7|TRBV25-1
TGTGCCAGCAGTGAATCGCATCTGGGGACAGGGGAAACCTACGAGCAGTACTTC
CASSESHLGTGETYEQYF
>medium-sized|-|TRBJ1-2|TRBV6-1
TGTGCCAGCAGCCCTAGAGGAAACTATGGCTACACCTTC
CASSPRGNYGYTF
>-|-|TRBJ2-5|TRBV5-4
TGTGCCAGCAGCTCCTGGGGGCGGATTCAAGAGACCCAGTACTTC
CASSSWGRIQETQYF
>hyperexpanded|-|TRBJ1-1|TRBV12-3/TRBV12-4
TGTGCCAGCAGTTACGCAGGGGAGGGCACTGAAGCTTTCTTT
CASSYAGEGTEAFF
>-|TRBD1|TRBJ2-1|TRBV25-1
TGTGCCAGTAGTCCAGGGGACAGGGGCAGGTACAATGAGCAGTTCTTC
CASSPGDRGRYNEQFF
>-|TRBD1|TRBJ1-4|TRBV20-1
TGCAGTGCTTTTTCAGGGGGTGAGGAAAAACTGTTTTTT
CSAFSGGEEKLFF
>-|TRBD2|TRBJ2-2|TRBV19
TGTGCCAGTAGTGCTAGCGGGGGGTCGAACACCGGGGAGCTGTTTTTT
CASSASGGSNTGELFF
>-|-|TRBJ1-4|TRBV7-9
TGTGCCAGCAGCCTCCGACAGAGTAGAGGTCTTGAAAAACTGTTTTTT
CASSLRQSRGLEKLFF
>few|-|TRBJ1-5|TRBV6-1
TGTGCCAGCGGGGATCAAGCCAGGGCCAGTCAGCCCCAGCATTTT
CASGDQARASQPQHF
>-|TRBD1|TRBJ1-2|TRBV19
TGTGCCAGTAGTATAGACCCAACAGGGGGCTATGGCTACACCTTC
CASSIDPTGGYGYTF
>-|-|TRBJ2-6|TRBV7-8
TGTGCCAGCAGCTTAGCGTCGGCGTGGGGGGCCAACGTCCTGACTTTC
CASSLASAWGANVLTF
>-|-|TRBJ1-5|TRBV20-1
TGCAGTGCCGTTACTTTTAGCAATCAGCCCCAGCATTTT
CSAVTFSNQPQHF
>-|-|TRBJ1-3|TRBV19
TGTGCCAGTAGTTTGGAAGGAACCGGAAACACCATATATTTT
CASSLEGTGNTIYF
>-|TRBD1|TRBJ2-4|TRBV20-1
TGCAGTGCTATAGACAGGGTAGACATTCAGTACTTC
CSAIDRVDIQYF